This TCR beta chain was sequenced for a study of T-cell reconstitution after alpha-beta-depleted transplantation in children. This CDR3 spans 15 amino acids. The germline V gene has CDR1 SGHRS and CDR2 YFSETQ. With 3 bases clipped from V and 4 bases from J, the junction kept 8 bases outside the gene matches. This clonotype was detected ten times or more. Unique molecular identifiers featured in how the TCRbeta library was prepared. Via MiXCR, TCRdb re-called the PCR reads, giving one row per CDR3 protein. The sample holds hundreds of thousands of distinct CDR3 sequences, more than 10% seen once. V is TRBV5-1 and J is TRBJ2-3; 7 nucleotides line up with TRBD1. Sequencing was performed on PBMCs from the stem cell graft donor, taken from the stem cell graft. This TCR came from a human donor who donated a stem cell graft to a child with acute lymphoblastic leukemia. The CDR3 reads CASSSPGQRSDTQYF. In DNA form, the CDR3 reads TGCGCCAGCAGCTCTCCGGGACAGCGGTCAGATACGCAGTATTTT.